These 17 T cell receptor beta chains came from one sample sequenced in a study of regulatory T cells in long-lasting Graves disease. Time point of the sample: newly diagnosed GD, antithyroid drugs for less than 3 months. The TCR library was prepared using RNA isolated from PBMCs. With iRepertoire HTBI primers and Arm-PCR of CDR3 regions, TCR beta libraries were built. One entry per CDR3 protein, called by TCRdb with MiXCR from the multiplex PCR reads. This table has about 420,000 distinct CDR3 sequences, 15% to 20% appearing once. These records were also assigned to another study, of T cells in Graves' hyperthyroidism and ophthalmopathy.

Sequencing used peripheral blood mononuclear cells (PBMCs), obtained at new diagnosis, from a patient treated with antithyroid drugs. All receptors come from a young woman with Graves disease.

This clonotype has just a few counts. The gene calls are TRBV15 and TRBJ2-5; 8 bases are shared with TRBD2. Germline lookup yields CDR1 LNHNV and CDR2 YYDKDF (reference sequence). This CDR3 has 16 residues. Losses at the gene ends were 3 bases for V and 1 base for J; bases not matched to a gene: 7. The CDR3 DNA is TGTGCCACCAGCAGGGTTCTAGCGGGCAGCCAAGAGACCCAGTACTTC. It codes for CATSRVLAGSQETQYF.

In this sample, this clonotype turned up many times. The chain carries TRBV7-6 and TRBJ2-7; 10 bases map to TRBD2. V was clipped by 5 bases and J by 3 bases; unmatched bases: 7. The CDR3 is made up of 15 amino acids. CDR1 SGHVS and CDR2 FNYEAQ come from the germline V gene. The CDR3, as DNA: TGTGCCAGCAGCGGGGATCTAGCGGGAGACTACGAGCAGTACTTC. Its protein is CASSGDLAGDYEQYF.

This clonotype was picked up a small number of times. This chain's CDR3 is CASSSNRVPKKETQYF. As DNA, the CDR3 is TGTGCCAGCAGCTCAAACAGGGTCCCGAAAAAAGAGACCCAGTACTTC. This sequence joins TRBV6-1 and TRBJ2-5; tentatively, D is TRBD1 (6 bases). CDR3 length: 16 amino acids. The V gene lost 6 bases and the J gene lost 3 bases, with 20 bases spanning the gap. CDR1 and CDR2 (germline): MNHNS, SASEGT.

This clonotype showed up many times. The chain has TRBV5-1 and TRBJ2-7; TRBD1 matches 11 bases. Unmatched junction bases numbered 1, after V lost 3 bases and J lost 2 bases. CDR1 SGHRS and CDR2 YFSETQ come from the germline V gene. This CDR3 has 14 amino acids. CDR3: CASSWGQGAYEQYF. CDR3 sequence (DNA): TGCGCCAGCAGCTGGGGACAGGGGGCCTACGAGCAGTACTTC.

In its sample, this clonotype was seen many times. This chain connects TRBV28 to TRBJ1-3; a possible D gene is TRBD1 (5 bases). With 6 bases removed from V and 4 bases from J, the gap between germline ends came to 19 bases. Germline lookup yields CDR1 MDHEN and CDR2 SYDVKM. The CDR3 is 16 residues long. DNA for the CDR3: TGTGCCAGCAGGGCGATGGCAGGGATAGGAGGAAACACCATATATTTT. It is translated as CASRAMAGIGGNTIYF.

The chain is built from TRBV5-1 and TRBJ2-5; maybe TRBD2 (6 bases). The CDR3 sequence is 16 residues long. Germline values: CDR1 SGHRS, CDR2 YFSETQ. V gave up 0 bases and J gave up 4 bases, with 16 bases separating them. The CDR3 is CASSLALAGRGETQYF. CDR3 coding DNA: TGCGCCAGCAGCTTGGCATTGGCGGGAAGGGGAGAGACCCAGTACTTC.

This clonotype was observed many times. This chain connects TRBV28 to TRBJ2-2, with D tentatively TRBD1 (6 bases). The CDR3 extends over 14 amino acids. Germline V gene data show CDR1 as MDHEN and CDR2 as SYDVKM. V was shortened by 6 bases and J by 10 bases, with 18 bases between the two germline ends. The chain's CDR3 is CASSQSRQAKELFF. DNA for the CDR3: TGTGCCAGCAGCCAAAGCCGACAGGCTAAGGAGCTGTTTTTT.

J is TRBJ2-2 and V is TRBV12-3 or TRBV12-4; 12 bases agree with TRBD2. The V gene end was trimmed by 6 bases and the J gene end by 3 bases; junction bases not matched to a gene: 11. The CDR3 length is 18 residues. The CDR3 nucleotides are TGTGCCAGCAGCAGGACTCGACTAGCGGGGGACCACACCGGGGAGCTGTTTTTT. This encodes CASSRTRLAGDHTGELFF.

Comment on this clonotype: This clone may be a read error of a much larger clone one base away. The conserved phenylalanine or tryptophan normally closing the CDR3 is absent here, so this likely arose from a read error. The chain employs TRBV20-1 and TRBJ1-1; D is uncertain. V was trimmed by 7 bases and J by 2 bases, leaving 11 bases between them. The CDR3 contains 12 residues. Germline V lookup: CDR1 DFQATT, CDR2 SNEGSKA (reference sequence). CDR3 sequence reads: CSVFGKNTEAFL. CDR3 nucleotides: TGCAGTGTGTTCGGAAAAAACACTGAAGCTTTCCTT.

The chain links TRBV12-3 or TRBV12-4 to TRBJ2-4; 8 nucleotides line up with TRBD1. CDR3 length: 17 residues. After removal of 5 bases from V and 0 bases from J, the junction contained 9 bases not matched to a gene. For the CDR3, the DNA is TGTGCCAGCAGTCCTGGACAGGGTGTGCTAGCCAAAAACATTCAGTACTTC. The encoded protein is CASSPGQGVLAKNIQYF.

The V and J genes are TRBV3-1 and TRBJ2-7, with a tentative D call TRBD1 (6 bases). This CDR3 comprises 14 residues. V lost 2 bases to trimming and J lost 3 bases, with 11 bases between them. Germline CDR1 reads LGHDT; CDR2 reads YNNKEL (reference sequence). The CDR3 loop reads CASSQIQGLYEQYF. The CDR3 DNA reads as TGTGCCAGCAGCCAAATACAGGGCCTCTACGAGCAGTACTTC.

A few counts support this clonotype. The chain recombines TRBV20-1 with TRBJ1-2; no clear D. The germline gives CDR1 DFQATT, CDR2 SNEGSKA (reference sequence). This CDR3 comprises 14 residues. Trimming shortened V by 0 bases and J by 2 bases, and 10 bases separated the two germline ends. In nucleotides, the CDR3 is TGCAGTGCTAGAGAGTTCGTAGGGAACTATGGCTACACCTTC. Translated, it gives CSAREFVGNYGYTF.

This clonotype was recorded a few times. The rearrangement links TRBV6-5 to TRBJ1-6; no firm D call. CDR1 and CDR2 (germline): MNHEY, SVGAGI. Trimming took off 0 bases at V and 7 bases at J, with 10 bases between the two ends. The CDR3 loop spans 15 amino acids. The CDR3 loop reads CASSYSRAPNSPLHF. The CDR3, as DNA: TGTGCCAGCAGTTACTCGAGAGCCCCCAATTCACCCCTCCACTTT.

CDR3 loop: CSARGQVYGELFF. CDR3 bases: TGCAGTGCTAGAGGCCAAGTCTACGGGGAGCTGTTTTTT. The chain uses TRBV20-1 and TRBJ2-2; D unclear. Germline V gives CDR1 DFQATT, CDR2 SNEGSKA (reference sequence). V dropped 1 base and J dropped 7 bases, with 10 bases sitting between them. This CDR3 is 13 amino acids long.

The CDR3 nucleotides read TGTGCCAGCAGCCCAATTACCGGGACTAGCGGGGGGACCTACGAGCAGTACTTC. As protein: CASSPITGTSGGTYEQYF. The chain combines TRBV27 with TRBJ2-7, with 15 bases identical to TRBD2. Germline CDR1 is MNHEY and CDR2 is SMNVEV (reference sequence). V dropped 6 bases and J dropped 2; count of bases not matched to a gene: 11. This CDR3 comprises 18 residues.

Many counts were recorded for this clonotype. The chain couples TRBV2 to TRBJ2-1; TRBD2 is a possible D gene (6 bases). This CDR3 region has 13 residues. Germline V CDR1 and CDR2: SNHLY, FYNNEI. V gave up 3 bases and J gave up 6 bases, with 9 bases separating them. This CDR3 is CASSDRRGNEQFF. The CDR3 DNA follows: TGTGCCAGCAGTGACAGGAGGGGCAATGAGCAGTTCTTC. The full variable domain, its missing parts supplied by reference TRBV2 and TRBJ2-1, is EPEVTQTPSHQVTQMGQEVILRCVPISNHLYFYWYRQILGQKVEFLVSFYNNEISEKSEIFDDQFSVERPDGSNFTLKIRSTKLEDSAMYFCASSDRRGNEQFFGPGTRLTVL.

This clonotype was observed at least ten times. V usage is TRBV20-1 and J usage is TRBJ2-3, with D possibly matching TRBD1 (6 bases). The CDR3 extends over 16 amino acids. The V gene's germline CDR1 is DFQATT and CDR2 SNEGSKA (reference sequence). Trimming shortened V by 6 bases and J by 1 base, and 20 bases separated the two germline ends. The CDR3 reads CSAQITLGGRTDTQYF. CDR3 DNA sequence: TGCAGTGCCCAAATCACCCTTGGGGGCCGCACAGATACGCAGTATTTT.